This T cell receptor beta chain was found in a study of shared clonotypes between healthy human individuals (dated by TCRdb to about 2020). A note on the overall study: The cohort comprised a couple of women and a few men aged 18 to 49 years. Per donor, leukapheresis produced somewhere between about 0.94 and 9 billion PBMCs. The study deeply sequenced blood TCR repertoires of about 5 healthy adults to estimate repertoire size and the extent of clonotype sharing between individuals. To increase sequencing depth and limit assay-specific biases, different laboratories used diverse techniques to prepare libraries and sequence TCR repertoires. For each donor, CD4 naive and CD4 memory were each run on three plates, CD8 naive on two plates, and CD8 memory on one plate.

Points on this clone: Its antigen is currently not known. Per-base qualities were not stored, and no clone one base away is much larger.

Clipping removes 5 bases from V and 7 bases from J, with 13 as the unmatched junction base count. Per the germline V gene (reference sequence), MNHEY is the CDR1 and SMNVEV is the CDR2. The CDR3 measures 15 amino acids from cysteine to phenylalanine. Only the CDR3 DNA is retained, 45 bases long and in frame from the first base. TCR CDR3 regions were amplified from genomic DNA by multiplex PCR using the deep immunoSEQ assay. Genomic DNA extracted from each cell subset was distributed evenly over all wells of several immunoSEQ 96-well plates, and each plate served as one replicate. For sorted subsets, approximately 210 ng of genomic DNA, equivalent to some 30,000 T cell genomes, went into each replicate PCR. Purified libraries were measured with a Qubit 3.0 fluorometer, size-checked on a Bioanalyzer 2100, and measured again with the KAPA Library Quantification kit. Each immunoSEQ 96-well plate was sequenced on its own single-read 150-cycle Illumina NextSeq 550 flow cell. Concerning the study's data processing: The immunoSEQ output contained only junctional sequences without quality scores, so filtering could not match that applied to full-length reads. Sequences were annotated with PyIR, a Python wrapper for IgBLAST v1.9, using IMGT germline references to assign V/J genes and CDR3. Any read was removed if the V/J assignment was weak (E-value above 1e-6), the CDR3 was missing, or the read contained stop codons, out-of-frame junctions, or ambiguous translated residues. A V3J clonotype was defined by an identical inferred V gene, J gene, and CDR3 amino acid sequence. The percentage overlap between two repertoires was calculated by dividing the number of shared unique clonotypes by the size of the smaller repertoire. Repertoire richness was assessed with RTK rarefaction, the Chao1 estimator, and Recon v2.1 estimates of unobserved clonotypes. OLGA was used to compute generation probabilities for all TCRbeta clonotypes that the gDNA method yielded from a handful of donors. What TCRdb holds here is the immuneACCESS table cut down to in-frame rearrangements. Part of the clones is not present; checked against another copy, under half of the missing clones reflect an unresolved V gene, and the others are unexplained. V, J and clone size were drawn from that table, and D and trimming were deduced from the DNA. In this sample the table shows around 580,000 clones, more than 95% of which occur a single time. 0.25% to 0.35% of the sample rests with the top ten.

General study outcomes and caveats: Incomplete sequencing was indicated by rarefaction of sorted-subset datasets, despite the large sequencing depth. The genetic and exposure-history diversity represented was limited by the small number of donors. Naive subsets generally had larger estimated clonotype richness than memory subsets. Based on pairwise subsampling, the degree of clonotype sharing among donors was expected to be affected by sequencing depth. Sampling was restricted to blood, and TCR repertoires in tissues likely differ from the TCR repertoires found in blood. Higher generation probabilities were observed for clonotypes shared by all four sorted-subset donors than for non-shared clonotypes. When several donors were compared, the shared fraction of clonotypes was about 5% for naive CD4, roughly 3.3% for naive CD8, roughly 2.5% for memory CD4, and around 0.4% for memory CD8.

CD8 naive samples consisted of CD45RO-negative cells that were positively selected for CCR7, yielding a CD45RA+CCR7+ population without TemRA cells. The donors were healthy, HIV-negative adults who had no recently reported acute infections or vaccinations. Only Caucasian adults living in Nashville, Tennessee, USA were represented among the donors. Blood was obtained by leukapheresis, after which PBMCs were separated by Ficoll-Histopaque density gradient centrifugation and cryopreserved in liquid nitrogen vapor phase. Purity and quantity of every magnetically sorted T cell population were checked by analytical flow cytometry. Genomic DNA was isolated from each sorted fraction and quantified by UV absorbance on a Nanodrop 2000c.

The sequencing input was naive CD8+ T cells sorted from blood. The label giving this sample's cell subset or site can be read as: CD45RA+CCR7+. The sequence is built from TRBV27 and TRBJ2-7, and 8 junctional nucleotides match TRBD2. The receptor was derived from a man under 40 in good health. The CDR3 reads as follows: CASSPRGSGTREQYF. The DNA sequence is TGTGCCAGCAGTCCCCGTGGTAGCGGGACAAGAGAGCAGTACTTC.